This T cell receptor (beta chain) was recorded in a study of blood T cell repertoires in COVID-19 (dated by TCRdb to 2020 to 2022). Background on the whole study: The collaborator samples originated in the United States, Italy and Spain and spanned the acute and convalescent phases of COVID-19. The prospective study material was composed of cDNA or gDNA derived from T cells, B-cell-depleted T cells, or PBMCs. Deeply sampled blood TCRbeta repertoires from subjects exposed to, actively infected with, or recovered from COVID-19 were included in the dataset. A freely available public database, intended as a resource for researchers studying the immune response to SARS-CoV-2, is where the repertoires were released. Samples were obtained from the ongoing ImmuneRACE study (first 160 participants) and from 1,254 subjects provided by 6 global collaborators. A de-identified subject ID, COVID-19 status, age in years and sex were almost always included in the sample metadata. Where available, HLA class I and class II types were obtained from metadata supplied by the sample provider rather than from assay-based typing. The full study reports these points: The amount of clinical and demographic metadata varied by source and participant and was provided uncurated.

Each collaborating institution followed its own protocols to collect whole blood in K2EDTA tubes. For TCRbeta analysis, collaborator samples were shipped as frozen whole blood, as isolated PBMCs, or as DNA extracted from either sample type. Concerning this clone: Its antigen is not yet known. Base qualities are not at hand, and no much larger clone is one base apart.

TCRbeta CDR3 regions were amplified from genomic DNA by means of the immunoSEQ Assay, a bias-controlled multiplex PCR. As for the original processing: Within the assay, amplification of reference gene primers was used to estimate how many nucleated cells each sample contained. To quantify the absolute abundance of each unique TCRbeta CDR3 rearrangement, sequence reads were collapsed and filtered. For each sample, productive Simpson clonality was calculated as the square root of Simpson's diversity index over productive rearrangements. As stored in TCRdb, this immuneACCESS dataset retains in-frame rearrangements with V and J assigned. A fraction of the clones does not appear; measured against another copy, unresolved V genes explain less than half of the discrepancy, and the remainder lacks a known reason. V, J and clone size are taken as reported in that table, and D and trimming were inferred from the DNA itself. The sample includes about 100,000 clones, with more than 65% observed a single time. Roughly 31% of the sample belongs to the ten largest clones.

The germline V gene gives CDR1 as KGHDR and CDR2 as SFDVKD. V lost 3 bases and J lost 2 bases; the stretch between them is 9 bases long. From the cysteine up to the phenylalanine, the CDR3 has a length of 14 residues. Left in the record is the CDR3 DNA by itself, 42 bases read in frame from the first base. Sequenced sample: peripheral blood. In this chain, TRBV24-1 is recombined with TRBJ2-5; TRBD2 is possibly the D segment (5 matching bases). The source of this sequence is a man aged 65 to 79 with active or convalescent COVID-19. The CDR3 protein is CATSDGGLQETQYF. The DNA sequence reads TGTGCCACCAGTGATGGAGGCTTGCAAGAGACCCAGTACTTC.